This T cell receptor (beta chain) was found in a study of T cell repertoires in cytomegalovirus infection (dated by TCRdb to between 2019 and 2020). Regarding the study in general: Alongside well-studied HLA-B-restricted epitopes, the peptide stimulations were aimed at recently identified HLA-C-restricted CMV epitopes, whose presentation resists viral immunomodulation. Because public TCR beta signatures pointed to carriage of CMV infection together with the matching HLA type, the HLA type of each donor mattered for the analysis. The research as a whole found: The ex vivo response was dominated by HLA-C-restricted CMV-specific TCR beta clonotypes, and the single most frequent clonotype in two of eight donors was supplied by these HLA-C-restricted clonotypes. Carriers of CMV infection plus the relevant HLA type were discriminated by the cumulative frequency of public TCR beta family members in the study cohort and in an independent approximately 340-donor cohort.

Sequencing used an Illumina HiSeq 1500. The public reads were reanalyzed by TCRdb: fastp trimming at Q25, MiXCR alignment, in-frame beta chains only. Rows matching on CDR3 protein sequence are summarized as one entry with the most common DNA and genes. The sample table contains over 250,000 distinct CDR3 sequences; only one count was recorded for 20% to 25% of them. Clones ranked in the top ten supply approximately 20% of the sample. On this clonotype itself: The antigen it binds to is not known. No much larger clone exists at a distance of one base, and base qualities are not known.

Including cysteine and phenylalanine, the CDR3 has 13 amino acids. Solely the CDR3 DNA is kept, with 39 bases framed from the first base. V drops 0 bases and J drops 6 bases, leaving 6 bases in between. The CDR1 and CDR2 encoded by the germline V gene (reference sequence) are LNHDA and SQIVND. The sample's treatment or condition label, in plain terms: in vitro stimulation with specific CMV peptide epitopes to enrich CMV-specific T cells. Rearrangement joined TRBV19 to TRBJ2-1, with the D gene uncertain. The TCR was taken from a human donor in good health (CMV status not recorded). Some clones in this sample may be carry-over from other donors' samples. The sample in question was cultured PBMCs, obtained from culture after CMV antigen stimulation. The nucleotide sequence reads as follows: TGTGCCAGTAGTATAGATGACGGCAATGAGCAGTTCTTC. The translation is CASSIDDGNEQFF.